Presented here are 6 T cell receptor beta chains from one specimen sequenced in a study of technical replicates of blood from four donors. TCRdb keeps only in-frame clones here, not all; method: immunoSEQ multiplex PCR. Of approximately 99,000 clones listed, around 95% are singletons. Sequencing input: T cells isolated from PBMCs. Receptors were obtained from a human donor in good health.

The chain joins TRBV11-2 to TRBJ2-7, with 8 bases fitting TRBD1. With V trimmed by 5 bases and J by 1 base, 7 bases remained unmatched. The CDR3 has 15 amino acids. Germline V gene sequence: CDR1 SGHAT, CDR2 FQNNGV. CDR3 protein: CASSIGTGQSYEQYF. CDR3 coding DNA: TGTGCCAGCAGCATAGGGACAGGTCAATCCTACGAGCAGTACTTC.

The rearrangement links TRBV28 to TRBJ2-6; 9 bases map to TRBD1. The CDR3 is made up of 17 amino acids. The germline V gene encodes CDR1 MDHEN and CDR2 SYDVKM. V dropped 4 bases and J dropped 4; count of bases not matched to a gene: 8. The CDR3 region is CASSSDRGWDGANVLTF. The CDR3 coding sequence is TGTGCCAGCAGTTCCGACAGGGGGTGGGACGGGGCCAACGTCCTGACTTTC.

V gene TRBV5-5 combines with J gene TRBJ2-5, with 10 positions matching TRBD2. The CDR3 is 16 amino acids. Germline V gene lookup returns CDR1 SGHKS and CDR2 YYEKEE (reference sequence). The V gene end was trimmed by 3 bases and the J gene end by 5 bases; junction bases not matched to a gene: 10. Written as DNA, the CDR3 is TGTGCCAGCAGCTCCGGGGTGCTAGCGGGGGTGGAGACCCAGTACTTC. Its protein is CASSSGVLAGVETQYF.

This rearrangement joins TRBV2 to TRBJ1-5, with a possible D match to TRBD1 (5 bases). Trimming pared 6 bases from V and 0 bases from J, leaving 15 bases between. Germline-derived CDR1 and CDR2 are SNHLY and FYNNEI. The CDR3 sequence is 16 residues long. The CDR3 here is CASRYSSGGSNQPQHF. The CDR3 bases are TGTGCCAGCAGGTACTCCTCCGGGGGTAGCAATCAGCCCCAGCATTTT.

The chain is built from TRBV28 and TRBJ1-5, with unresolved D. The germline V and J ends were trimmed by 8 bases and 1 base, with 9 bases remaining between them. The germline CDR1 and CDR2 sequences are MDHEN and SYDVKM. The CDR3 has 13 residues. This CDR3 is CASFGLSNQPQHF. For the CDR3, the DNA is TGTGCCAGCTTTGGGCTGAGCAATCAGCCCCAGCATTTT.

The J gene is TRBJ2-2, the V gene TRBV16; TRBD2 agrees at 7 bases. CDR1 is KGHSY, CDR2 FQNENV, per germline. Unmatched junction bases numbered 12, after V lost 2 bases and J lost 6 bases. The CDR3 consists of 17 residues. CDR3 sequence reads: CASSQAGGTIRSGELFF. The CDR3 nucleotides are TGTGCCAGCAGCCAAGCGGGCGGGACTATTCGGTCCGGGGAGCTGTTTTTT.